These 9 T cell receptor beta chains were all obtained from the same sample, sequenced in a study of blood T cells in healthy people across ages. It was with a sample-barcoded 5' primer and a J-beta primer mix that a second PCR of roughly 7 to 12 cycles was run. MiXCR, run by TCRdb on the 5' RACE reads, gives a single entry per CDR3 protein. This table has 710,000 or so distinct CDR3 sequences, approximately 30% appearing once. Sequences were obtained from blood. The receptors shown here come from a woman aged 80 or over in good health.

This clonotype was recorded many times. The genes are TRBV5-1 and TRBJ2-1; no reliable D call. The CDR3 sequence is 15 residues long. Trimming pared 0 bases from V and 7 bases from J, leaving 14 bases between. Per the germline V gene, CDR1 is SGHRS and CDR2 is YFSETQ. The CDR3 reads CASSLGTFPRNEQFF. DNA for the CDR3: TGCGCCAGCAGCTTGGGAACGTTCCCGAGGAATGAGCAGTTCTTC.

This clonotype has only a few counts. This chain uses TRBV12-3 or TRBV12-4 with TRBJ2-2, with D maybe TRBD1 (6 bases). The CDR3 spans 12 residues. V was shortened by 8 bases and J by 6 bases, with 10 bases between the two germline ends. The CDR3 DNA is TGTGCCAGCGGTGAGGGGGCCGGGGAGCTGTTTTTT. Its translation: CASGEGAGELFF.

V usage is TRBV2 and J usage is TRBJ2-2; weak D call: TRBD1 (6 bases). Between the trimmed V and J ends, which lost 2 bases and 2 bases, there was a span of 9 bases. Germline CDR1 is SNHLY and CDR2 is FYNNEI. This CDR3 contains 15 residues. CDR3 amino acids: CASSERTANTGELFF. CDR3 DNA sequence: TGTGCCAGCAGTGAACGGACAGCTAACACCGGGGAGCTGTTTTTT.

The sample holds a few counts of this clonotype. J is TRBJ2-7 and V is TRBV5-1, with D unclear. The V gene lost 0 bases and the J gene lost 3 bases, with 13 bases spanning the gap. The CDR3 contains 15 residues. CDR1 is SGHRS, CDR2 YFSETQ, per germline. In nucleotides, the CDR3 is TGCGCCAGCAGCTTGGCCTCTGATCGGAACTACGAGCAGTACTTC. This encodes CASSLASDRNYEQYF.

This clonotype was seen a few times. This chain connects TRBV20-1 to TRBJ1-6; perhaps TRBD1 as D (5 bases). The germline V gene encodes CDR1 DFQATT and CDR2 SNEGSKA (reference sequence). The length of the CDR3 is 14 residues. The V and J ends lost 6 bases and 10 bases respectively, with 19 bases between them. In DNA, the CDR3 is TGCAGTGCCATTGACCCAGGGAGAGAGTCACCCCTCCACTTT. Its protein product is CSAIDPGRESPLHF.

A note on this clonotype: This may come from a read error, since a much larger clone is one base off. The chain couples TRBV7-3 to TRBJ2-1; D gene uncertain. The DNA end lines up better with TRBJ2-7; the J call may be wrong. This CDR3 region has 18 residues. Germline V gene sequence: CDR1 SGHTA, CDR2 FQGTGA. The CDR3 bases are TGTGCCAGCAGCTTAACGATCGGGCGGCTGGGCTCCTACAATGAGCAGTACTTC. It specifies CASSLTIGRLGSYNEQYF.

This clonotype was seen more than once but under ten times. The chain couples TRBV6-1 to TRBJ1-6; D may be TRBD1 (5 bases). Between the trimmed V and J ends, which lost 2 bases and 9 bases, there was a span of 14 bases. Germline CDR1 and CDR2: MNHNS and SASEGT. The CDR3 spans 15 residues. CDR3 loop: CASSEFQGPSSPLHF. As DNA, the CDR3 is TGTGCCAGCAGTGAATTTCAGGGTCCAAGTTCACCCCTCCACTTT.

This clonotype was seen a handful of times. The CDR3 DNA reads TGTGCCAGCAGCTCTACAGGGGGCAGCGAGCCCCAGCATTTT. Translated, it gives CASSSTGGSEPQHF. The chain uses TRBV5-6 and TRBJ1-5; 9 bases are shared with TRBD1. Trimming cost V 3 bases and J 8 bases; bases outside gene matches: 6. Germline lookup yields CDR1 SGHDT and CDR2 YYEEEE. The CDR3 extends over 14 amino acids.

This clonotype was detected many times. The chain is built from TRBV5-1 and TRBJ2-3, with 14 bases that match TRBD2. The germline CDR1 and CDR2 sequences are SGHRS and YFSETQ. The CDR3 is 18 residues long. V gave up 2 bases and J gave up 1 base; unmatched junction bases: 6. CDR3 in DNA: TGCGCCAGCAGCTTTGGACTAGCGGGGGGTAGAGGCACAGATACGCAGTATTTT. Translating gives CASSFGLAGGRGTDTQYF.